This TCR beta chain was documented in a study of spatial heterogeneity in lung cancer. Study-wide background: A strong correlation was found between TCR transcript counts in tumor regions and a T cell module score derived from matched bulk RNA-seq. Whole-study findings and limits: Higher tumor mutation counts went along with higher counts of expanded intratumoral alpha and beta TCRs.

This CDR3 comprises 14 residues. Trimming cost V 3 bases and J 7 bases, with 15 bases left between them. The library protocol tagged each TCR cDNA with a unique molecular identifier. A single record per CDR3 protein comes from TCRdb applying MiXCR to the 5' RACE reads. The profile shows around 12,000 distinct CDR3 sequences, around 5% of them singletons. Specified time point: sample taken at primary tumor resection. This clonotype was seen at least ten times. Its antigen is unidentified. This rearrangement joins TRBV12-3 or TRBV12-4 to TRBJ2-5; TRBD1 is a possible D gene (6 bases). The receptor's source is a male donor with early-stage non-small cell lung cancer. Sequences were derived from lung tumor tissue, sampled at surgery. The CDR3 region is CASSFTGQVATQYF. The CDR3 bases are TGTGCCAGCAGTTTTACGGGACAAGTAGCGACCCAGTACTTC.